Each of the 2 T cell receptor beta chains below was sequenced from the same sample in a study of T cells after yellow fever vaccination. TCRdb ran MiXCR on the 5' RACE reads and lists one entry per CDR3 protein. This sample has 50,000 to 60,000 distinct CDR3 sequences; 5.7% occur once, and the top ten carry 25% to 40%. Sequenced material: PBMCs, either bulk or a sorted T-cell subset (CD4+, CD8+, memory, or dextramer-sorted; not recorded which), taken on the day of the yellow fever booster vaccination. The origin of the receptors is a man aged 18 to 30 who received the YFV17D yellow fever vaccine.

The chain employs TRBV7-2 and TRBJ1-1; a possible D gene is TRBD1 (6 bases). Trimming stripped 7 bases from V and 3 bases from J, with 12 bases between. This CDR3 comprises 13 residues. The germline V gene has CDR1 SGHTA and CDR2 FQGNSA. DNA of the CDR3: TGTGCCAGCATCCAAGGGGGGGACACTGAAGCTTTCTTT. This translates into CASIQGGDTEAFF.

The chain is built from TRBV5-4 and TRBJ1-2; TRBD1 agrees at 7 bases. Germline V gene sequence: CDR1 SGHNT, CDR2 YYREEE (reference sequence). V lost 3 bases, J lost 5 bases, and 7 bases stayed unmatched. The CDR3 is 14 amino acids. CDR3 residues: CASSSATGAYGYTF. CDR3 DNA: TGTGCCAGCAGCTCAGCAACAGGGGCTTATGGCTACACCTTC.